Listed below are T cell receptor beta chains from one sample, sequenced in a study of T cells after yellow fever vaccination. From the 5' RACE reads, TCRdb called clonotypes with MiXCR, one entry per CDR3 protein. This sample has approximately 300,000 distinct CDR3 sequences, with roughly 6.8% found just once. The sample here was PBMCs, taken approximately 47 days after the first yellow fever vaccination. The receptors were sampled from a man younger than 35 who received the YFV17D yellow fever vaccine. The CDR3 runs from the conserved cysteine through the conserved F or W. The D gene is left open where the match is weak. Size is stated for part of the rows, as once, few or many counts, or as a class when the clone is expanded.

CDR3 DNA,CDR3 protein,J gene,clone size,V gene,D gene,CDR3 length
TGTGCCAGCAGCTTGGGGTTCACTGAAGCTTTCTTT,CASSLGFTEAFF,TRBJ1-1,-,TRBV7-2,-,12
TGCGCCAGCAGCCAAGAGAACGCGGATTTAAGCTCCTATAATTCACCCCTCCACTTT,CASSQENADLSSYNSPLHF,TRBJ1-6,few,TRBV4-1,-,19
TGTGCCACCAGCGGACTACGGGACAGCCGCACAGATACGCAGTATTTT,CATSGLRDSRTDTQYF,TRBJ2-3,-,TRBV15,-,16
TGCGCCAGCAGCTCCGAGGGGGCTTCTAACTATGGCTACACCTTC,CASSSEGASNYGYTF,TRBJ1-2,few,TRBV5-1,TRBD1,15
TGTGCCAGCAGCTTAGCGGGCAGCGGGGGGGCGACCATTCAGTACTTC,CASSLAGSGGATIQYF,TRBJ2-4,many,TRBV7-2,TRBD2,16
TGCGCCAGCAGTCAATCCCCCGGGACTAGCTCCTACAATGAGCAGTTCTTC,CASSQSPGTSSYNEQFF,TRBJ2-1,few,TRBV23-1,TRBD2,17
TGCGCCAGCAGCCAAGATACCGGGAACTCCTACAATGAGCAGTTCTTC,CASSQDTGNSYNEQFF,TRBJ2-1,-,TRBV4-3,-,16
TGTGCCAGCAGCGTAGTGGGATCTGGAAACACCATATATTTT,CASSVVGSGNTIYF,TRBJ1-3,few,TRBV9,-,14
TGTGCCAGCAGCCCTAGACAGAAAGAGACCCAGTACTTC,CASSPRQKETQYF,TRBJ2-5,many,TRBV7-9,-,13
TGCGCCAGCAGCTTGGTAACGGGCGCCACTGAAGCTTTCTTT,CASSLVTGATEAFF,TRBJ1-1,many,TRBV5-1,-,14
TGTGCCAGCAGCCCCGGGACAGGGGACGGCTATGGCTACACCTTC,CASSPGTGDGYGYTF,TRBJ1-2,-,TRBV7-3,TRBD1,15
TGCGCCAGCAGCCCGTCTTCGACATCCCGGCATACAGATACGCAGTATTTT,CASSPSSTSRHTDTQYF,TRBJ2-3,few,TRBV5-1,-,17
TGTGCCAGCGGTAGCGGGGGGGCGGTCTCCTACAATGAGCAGTTCTTC,CASGSGGAVSYNEQFF,TRBJ2-1,-,TRBV28,TRBD2,16
TGCAGCGTTGAAGTCGGTGGCTCTGAGCAGTTCTTC,CSVEVGGSEQFF,TRBJ2-1,few,TRBV29-1,-,12
TGTGCCAGCAGCCTGAGTTGGGAGCAGTTCTTC,CASSLSWEQFF,TRBJ2-1,few,TRBV7-9,-,11
TGCGCCAGCAGCCTTGAGGGCAGGGGTGGGGAAGAGACCCAGTACTTC,CASSLEGRGGEETQYF,TRBJ2-5,few,TRBV4-1,-,16
TGCGCCAGCAGCAAAGGGGACGGGAACACTGAAGCTTTCTTT,CASSKGDGNTEAFF,TRBJ1-1,few,TRBV5-1,-,14
TGTGCCAGCAGCCAAGAAGGCGGGGGAGGTCAAGAGACCCAGTACTTC,CASSQEGGGGQETQYF,TRBJ2-5,many,TRBV4-2,TRBD2,16
TGTGCCAGCAAAACCCCGGGACTCTCCTACAATGAGCAGTTCTTC,CASKTPGLSYNEQFF,TRBJ2-1,few,TRBV6-2/TRBV6-3,-,15
TGCGCCAGCAGCTTGAGCGCTGGGGGCGCCGGGGAGCTGTTTTTT,CASSLSAGGAGELFF,TRBJ2-2,-,TRBV5-1,-,15
TGTGCCAGCAGTCCCCGGGACAGGGGGCTCCAAGAGACCCAGTACTTC,CASSPRDRGLQETQYF,TRBJ2-5,few,TRBV25-1,TRBD1,16
TGTGCCAGCAGCCCCGGATGGCAGGGAGTCACCGGGGAGCTGTTTTTT,CASSPGWQGVTGELFF,TRBJ2-2,few,TRBV7-6,-,16
TGTGCCAGCAGCCAAGCGGACACCTCCAGGGGTCGAGGAAACACCATATATTTT,CASSQADTSRGRGNTIYF,TRBJ1-3,-,TRBV4-2,-,18
TGCAGTGCTAGAGGGGGGACAGCTGGAAACACCATATATTTT,CSARGGTAGNTIYF,TRBJ1-3,few,TRBV20-1,TRBD1,14
TGTGCTAGCAGCTTAGAATTGGCTGGGGAGACCCAGTACTTC,CASSLELAGETQYF,TRBJ2-5,few,TRBV7-7,-,14
TGTGCCAGCTCACGCTACAGGGTCACCGGGGAGCTGTTTTTT,CASSRYRVTGELFF,TRBJ2-2,many,TRBV18,-,14
TGCGCCAGCAGCCAAGATGGCTTGACCACCGGGGAGCTGTTTTTT,CASSQDGLTTGELFF,TRBJ2-2,many,TRBV4-3,-,15